The present entry profiles one T cell receptor (beta chain) with its context. Per the original methods: Amplifying reference gene primers gave estimates of nucleated cell counts. Some clones are missing from TCRdb's copy, which holds only in-frame ones; the method was immunoSEQ multiplex PCR. That table is the source of V, J and clone size, and D and trimming were worked out from the DNA. This table has some 150,000 clones, 87% appearing once. The data stem from a study of blood T cell repertoires in COVID-19. Across the whole study: The analysed material was cDNA or gDNA that came from T cells, B-cell-depleted T cells, or PBMCs.

There are 13 residues in the CDR3. Germline CDR1 and CDR2: MDHEN and SYDVKM. Trimming removed 5 bases at V and 8 bases at J, with 15 bases between. The sequence came from a man between 18 and 29 years old with active or convalescent COVID-19. Material: peripheral blood. The chain carries TRBV28 and TRBJ1-2, with D possibly matching TRBD1 (5 bases). The CDR3 sequence: CASSLRDSRGYTF. CDR3 nucleotide sequence: TGTGCCAGCAGTCTACGAGACAGTCGGGGCTACACCTTC.